This T cell receptor (beta chain) emerged from a study of blood T cell repertoires in COVID-19. As processed by the authors: Amplification of reference gene primers was used by the study to estimate nucleated cell counts. The method was immunoSEQ multiplex PCR; TCRdb's version includes in-frame clones alone and lacks a portion of them. That table gives V, J and clone size, and the DNA gave D and trimming. This sample has approximately 230,000 clones, with around four fifths found just once. V lost 1 base, J lost 9 bases, and 14 bases stayed unmatched. CDR3 length equals 17 residues. The germline CDR1 and CDR2 sequences are SGHRS and YFSETQ.

Sequencing was carried out using peripheral blood. The chain recombines TRBV5-1 with TRBJ2-3; 10 bases map to TRBD2. This clonotype was sampled from a man aged 30-40 years with active or convalescent COVID-19. The CDR3 is CASSLTVITSGTGTQYF. Written as DNA, the CDR3 is TGCGCCAGCAGCTTGACCGTCATAACTAGCGGGACGGGGACGCAGTATTTT.